The entry below gives a single T cell receptor (beta chain) sequence along with its context. Seattle's enrolled individuals joined amid active infection and were then monitored longitudinally. Germline V gene sequence: CDR1 MNHNY, CDR2 SVGAGI (reference sequence). With 6 bases removed from V and 6 bases from J, the gap between germline ends came to 8 bases. The CDR3 length is 12 residues. The sample originates from a study of blood T cell repertoires in COVID-19. Study-wide background: From T cells, B-cell-depleted T cells, or PBMCs came the material, which was cDNA or gDNA.

As handled by the study authors: Estimated nucleated cell counts came from reference gene primer amplification. TCRdb's copy holds only in-frame clones and misses some; the assay was immunoSEQ multiplex PCR. V and J calls and clone size are copied from that table; D and trimming were computed from the DNA. The data contain roughly 150,000 clones, 70% to 90% of them singletons. The rearrangement uses TRBV6-6 and TRBJ2-2; D call uncertain. This receptor was obtained from a woman older than 75 with COVID-19, enrolled during active disease. The sequenced sample consisted of peripheral blood. CDR3 DNA sequence: TGTGCCAGCAGACTACCGGCCGGGGAGCTGTTTTTT. Its protein product is CASRLPAGELFF.